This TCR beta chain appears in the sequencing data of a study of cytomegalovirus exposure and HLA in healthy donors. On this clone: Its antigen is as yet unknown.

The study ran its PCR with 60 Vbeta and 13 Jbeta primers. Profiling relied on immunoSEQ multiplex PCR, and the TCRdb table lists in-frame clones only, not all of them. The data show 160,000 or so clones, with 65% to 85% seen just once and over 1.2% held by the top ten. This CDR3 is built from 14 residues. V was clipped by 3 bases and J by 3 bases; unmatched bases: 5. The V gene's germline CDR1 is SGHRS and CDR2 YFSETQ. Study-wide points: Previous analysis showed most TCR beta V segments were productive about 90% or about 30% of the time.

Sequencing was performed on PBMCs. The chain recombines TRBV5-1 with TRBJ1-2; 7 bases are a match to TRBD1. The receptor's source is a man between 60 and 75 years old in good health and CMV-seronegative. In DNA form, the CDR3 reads TGCGCCAGCAGCTGGTCAGGGGGAGACTATGGCTACACCTTC. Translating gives CASSWSGGDYGYTF.